The clone carrying this TCR beta chain has only a few counts. Its antigen is not identified. cDNA synthesis used the whole RNA isolate, giving expressed TCRB sequences. Produced via immunoSEQ multiplex PCR; TCRdb's table is partial and in-frame only. Of about 620,000 clones in the sample, roughly 16% were seen once. The V gene lost 1 base and the J gene lost 7 bases, with 16 bases spanning the gap. The germline gives CDR1 SGHTA, CDR2 FQGNSA. The CDR3 consists of 15 residues. This entry belongs to a study of beta chain features in type 1 diabetes. Study-level findings and limits: Sequencing the cDNA could make cells with high TCR expression show up more than they should. PCR might favor shorter templates, but any such skew would affect patients and controls equally.

The specimen sequenced was naive CD4+ T cells from blood. The V gene is TRBV7-2, the J gene TRBJ2-5, with D possibly matching TRBD1 (5 bases). The TCR comes from a young man in good health. The CDR3 reads CASSLVAQAAGTQYF. CDR3 nucleotides: TGTGCCAGCAGCTTAGTGGCACAGGCCGCTGGGACCCAGTACTTC.